This T cell receptor beta chain was recovered during a study of cytomegalovirus exposure and HLA in healthy donors. The V gene end was trimmed by 6 bases and the J gene end by 7 bases; junction bases not matched to a gene: 9. CDR1 and CDR2 from the germline V gene are LNHDA and SQIVND (reference sequence). The CDR3 runs 17 residues. 60 Vbeta and 13 Jbeta primers were used in PCR. Sequenced by immunoSEQ multiplex PCR; TCRdb stores in-frame clones only, minus some. The profile covers approximately 180,000 clones, with about 75% appearing a single time and nearly 6.5% taken by the ten largest. The sequenced material came from PBMCs. The chain carries TRBV19 and TRBJ2-1, with 16 bases identical to TRBD2. The clonotype originates from a middle-aged man in good health and CMV-seropositive. The CDR3 DNA sequence: TGTGCCAGTAGATCGGGACTAGCGGGAGGGCCGCAAAATGAGCAGTTCTTC. It specifies CASRSGLAGGPQNEQFF. The full variable domain, in which reference TRBV19 and TRBJ2-1 provide the parts outside the CDR3, is DGGITQSPKYLFRKEGQNVTLSCEQNLNHDAMYWYRQDPGQGLRLIYYSQIVNDFQKGDIAEGYSVSREKKESFPLTVTSAQKNPTAFYLCASRSGLAGGPQNEQFFGPGTRLTVL.